This T cell receptor beta chain was observed in a study of T cell changes during pregnancy in multiple sclerosis. Looked up from germline, CDR1 is MGHRA and CDR2 is YSYEKL. The V end was cut by 3 bases, the J end by 4 bases, with 24 bases between. The CDR3 has 18 residues. Produced via immunoSEQ multiplex PCR; TCRdb's table is partial and in-frame only. The sample shows just under 65,000 clones, about nine tenths of them seen only once. The TCR sequence derives from a female donor in good health, enrolled as a control in a pregnancy study. This chain joins TRBV4-1 and TRBJ1-2, with D tentatively TRBD1 (6 bases). The starting material was peripheral blood, obtained after pregnancy. The CDR3 coding sequence is TGCGCCAGCAGCCAGCCAAGTTCCGCCCAGGACAGCCGCTATGGCTACACCTTC. This gives the protein CASSQPSSAQDSRYGYTF.